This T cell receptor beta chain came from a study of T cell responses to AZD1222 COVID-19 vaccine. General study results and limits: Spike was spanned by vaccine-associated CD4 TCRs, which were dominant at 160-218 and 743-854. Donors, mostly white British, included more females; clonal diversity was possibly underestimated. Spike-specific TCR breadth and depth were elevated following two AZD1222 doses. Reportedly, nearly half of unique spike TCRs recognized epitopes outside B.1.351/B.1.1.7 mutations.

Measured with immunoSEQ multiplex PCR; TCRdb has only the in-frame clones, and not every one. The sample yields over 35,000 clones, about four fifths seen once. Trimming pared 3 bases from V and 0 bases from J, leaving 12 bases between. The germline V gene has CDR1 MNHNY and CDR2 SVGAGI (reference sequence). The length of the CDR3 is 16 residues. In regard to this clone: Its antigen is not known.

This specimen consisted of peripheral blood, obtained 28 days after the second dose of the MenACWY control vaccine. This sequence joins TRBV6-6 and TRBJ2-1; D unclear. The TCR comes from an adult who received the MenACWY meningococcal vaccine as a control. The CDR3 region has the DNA TGTGCCAGCAGTTATCGGACCTCCAGCTCCTACAATGAGCAGTTCTTC. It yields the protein CASSYRTSSSYNEQFF.